The present T cell receptor (beta chain) was sequenced within a study of cytomegalovirus exposure and HLA in healthy donors. Study-wide results and limits: CMV antigen specificity of a few CMV-associated chains was confirmed in vitro. In a later analysis, DRB1 alleles had the most associated TCRs; HLA-C alleles the fewest. Earlier analysis yielded a pattern in which most TCR beta V segments were productive about 90% or about 30% of the time.

The CDR3 totals 13 residues. CDR1 SNHLY and CDR2 FYNNEI come from the germline V gene. J was trimmed by 6 bases and V by 4 bases; bases with no gene match: 3. Researchers ran the PCR with 60 Vbeta and 13 Jbeta primers. Assay: immunoSEQ multiplex PCR; the TCRdb copy retains only in-frame clones and omits some. The top ten clones hold more than 2% of a sample with about 160,000 clones, about 85% of them seen once. In the case of this clone: Antigen unknown.

The chain links TRBV2 to TRBJ2-7, with TRBD1 identical over 10 bases. Material: PBMCs. This clonotype was sampled from a man younger than 30 in good health and CMV-seropositive. The CDR3 spells CASSGQGAGEQYF. The DNA for the CDR3 is TGTGCCAGCAGTGGACAGGGGGCGGGCGAGCAGTACTTC.